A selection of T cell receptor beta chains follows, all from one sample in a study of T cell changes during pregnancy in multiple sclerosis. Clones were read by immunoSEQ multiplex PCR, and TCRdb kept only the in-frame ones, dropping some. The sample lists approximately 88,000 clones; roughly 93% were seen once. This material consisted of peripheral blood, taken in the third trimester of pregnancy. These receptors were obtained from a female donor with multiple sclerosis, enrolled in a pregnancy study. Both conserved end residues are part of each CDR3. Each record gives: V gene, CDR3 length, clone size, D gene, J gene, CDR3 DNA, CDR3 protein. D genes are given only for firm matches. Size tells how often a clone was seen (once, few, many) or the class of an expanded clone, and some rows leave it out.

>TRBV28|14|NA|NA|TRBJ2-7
TGTGCCAGCTTCCCCGGGACATACAACTACGAGCAGTACTTC
CASFPGTYNYEQYF
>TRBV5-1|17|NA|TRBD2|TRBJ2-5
TGCGCCAGCAGCTCGGGACTAGCGGGAGGGATTTTCGAGACCCAGTACTTC
CASSSGLAGGIFETQYF
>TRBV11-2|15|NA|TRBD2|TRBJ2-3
TGTGCCAGCAGCTTACTAGCGGGAGGGCCAGATACGCAGTATTTT
CASSLLAGGPDTQYF
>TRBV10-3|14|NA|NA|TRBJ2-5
TGTGCCATCAGTGGTGGGGCCATGCAAGAGACCCAGTACTTC
CAISGGAMQETQYF
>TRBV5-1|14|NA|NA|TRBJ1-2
TGCGCCAGCAGCTTGAGCAGGCCTAACTATGGCTACACCTTC
CASSLSRPNYGYTF
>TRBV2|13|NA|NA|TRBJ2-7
TGTGCCAGCCTATTGACGCGGACCTACGAGCAGTACTTC
CASLLTRTYEQYF
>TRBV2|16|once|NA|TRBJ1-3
TGTGCCAGCAGTGCCCGGGCCTCAAGGGGGGGAAACACCATATATTTT
CASSARASRGGNTIYF
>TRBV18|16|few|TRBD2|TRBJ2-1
TGTGCCAGCTCACCTCGAGCGGGGGGCTCCTACAATGAGCAGTTCTTC
CASSPRAGGSYNEQFF
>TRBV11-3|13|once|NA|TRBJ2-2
TGTGCCAGCAGAAAAGGGGTTTCTGGGGAGCTGTTTTTT
CASRKGVSGELFF
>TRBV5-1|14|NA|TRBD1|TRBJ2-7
TGCGCCAGCAGCTTGCTGACAGGGGAGGACGAGCAGTACTTC
CASSLLTGEDEQYF
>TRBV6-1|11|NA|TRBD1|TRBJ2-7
TGTGCCAGCAGTGAAGTGGGCAGGGGGCGTTTC
CASSEVGRGRF
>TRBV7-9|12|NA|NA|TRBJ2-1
TGTGCCAGCACCACTGCTCTCAATGAGCAGTTCTTC
CASTTALNEQFF
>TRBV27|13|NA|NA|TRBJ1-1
TGTGCCAGCAGCTACTCCCCGCGCACTGAAGCTTTCTTT
CASSYSPRTEAFF
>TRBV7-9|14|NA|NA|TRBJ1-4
TGTGCCAGCAGCTTTAGGCCTAGAGAGGAAAAACTGTTTTTT
CASSFRPREEKLFF
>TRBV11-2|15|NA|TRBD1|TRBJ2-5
TGTGCCAGCAGCTTAGGGGGGACAGCCAAAGAGACCCAGTACTTC
CASSLGGTAKETQYF
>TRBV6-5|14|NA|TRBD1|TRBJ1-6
TGTGCCAGCAGACCGGGACAGGGCCATTCACCCCTCCACTTT
CASRPGQGHSPLHF
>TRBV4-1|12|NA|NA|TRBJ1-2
TGCGCCAGCAGCCAAGATAGGAGGGGCTACACCTTC
CASSQDRRGYTF
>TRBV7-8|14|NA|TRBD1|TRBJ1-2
TGTGCCAGCAGCTCAAGGGACAGCTCATATGGCTACACCTTC
CASSSRDSSYGYTF
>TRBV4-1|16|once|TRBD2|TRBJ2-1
TGCGCCAGCAGCCAAGATGCAAGCGGGACCTACAATGAGCAGTTCTTC
CASSQDASGTYNEQFF
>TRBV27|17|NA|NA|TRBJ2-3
TGTGCCAGCAGTTACTCAGGCCGGGGGGCCTTCACAGATACGCAGTATTTT
CASSYSGRGAFTDTQYF
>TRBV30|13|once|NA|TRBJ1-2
TGTGCCCTGGAGCCCCGCCAGCCCGATGGCTACACCTTC
CALEPRQPDGYTF
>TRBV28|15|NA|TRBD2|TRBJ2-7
TGTGCCAGCAGTCCGTCCCTAGCGGGAGGGTACGAGCAGTACTTC
CASSPSLAGGYEQYF
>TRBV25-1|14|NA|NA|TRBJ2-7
TGTGCCAGCTGTTGTCGACAGAACTCCTACGAGCAGTACTTC
CASCCRQNSYEQYF
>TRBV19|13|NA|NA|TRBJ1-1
TGTGCCACCCCATGGGGGCTGGGCACTGAAGCTTTCTTT
CATPWGLGTEAFF
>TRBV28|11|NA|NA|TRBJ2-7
TGTGCCAGCAGTTCCGAGTACGAGCAGTACTTC
CASSSEYEQYF
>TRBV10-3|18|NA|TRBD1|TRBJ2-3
TGTGCCATCAGTGAGTCAATGTTAGGACAGGATAGCACAGATACGCAGTATTTT
CAISESMLGQDSTDTQYF
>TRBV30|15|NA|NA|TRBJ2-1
TGTGCCTGGACCCGAGGGGGGGGCACCTACAATGAGCAGTTCTTC
CAWTRGGGTYNEQFF
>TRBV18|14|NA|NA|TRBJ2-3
TGTGCCAGCTCACTCTCAGGGGGCACAGATACGCAGTATTTT
CASSLSGGTDTQYF
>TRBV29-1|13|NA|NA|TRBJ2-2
TGCAGCGTTGCCGACAGGCCGGCCGGGGAGCTGTTTTTT
CSVADRPAGELFF
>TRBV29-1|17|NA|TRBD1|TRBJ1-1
TGCAGCGTTACGCGAGGACAGGGGAATACAATGAACACTGAAGCTTTCTTT
CSVTRGQGNTMNTEAFF